This passage covers 11 T cell receptor beta chains from one sample sequenced in a study of cytomegalovirus exposure and HLA in healthy donors. In the PCR, 60 Vbeta and 13 Jbeta primers were used. Method: immunoSEQ multiplex PCR; TCRdb's copy keeps in-frame clones and lacks some. The sample contains roughly 110,000 clones, just over 70% of which appear only once. The sequencing sample was made of PBMCs. These receptors were obtained from a boy aged 10-17 years in good health and CMV-seronegative.

This sequence joins TRBV5-1 and TRBJ2-1; 8 positions match TRBD1. The ends lost 5 bases at V and 8 bases at J; junction bases unmatched: 9. From germline, CDR1 is SGHRS and CDR2 YFSETQ. The CDR3 covers 14 residues. The CDR3 DNA sequence: TGCGCCAGCAGAGGAACAGGGGGAACCTATGAGCAGTTCTTC. Protein: CASRGTGGTYEQFF.

V usage is TRBV7-9 and J usage is TRBJ2-1; 10 nucleotides agree with TRBD2. Trimming cost V 1 base and J 7 bases; bases outside gene matches: 7. CDR1 is SEHNR and CDR2 is FQNEAQ in the germline V gene (reference sequence). There are 16 residues in the CDR3. CDR3 loop: CASSLVPAGGLNEQFF. As DNA, the CDR3 is TGTGCCAGCAGCTTAGTTCCAGCGGGGGGGCTTAATGAGCAGTTCTTC.

The chain is built from TRBV5-1 and TRBJ2-3; no firm D call. The length of the CDR3 is 15 residues. CDR1 is SGHRS, CDR2 YFSETQ, per germline. V lost 0 bases to trimming and J lost 0 bases, with 8 bases between them. CDR3 region: CASSLGPTSTDTQYF. CDR3 DNA sequence: TGCGCCAGCAGCTTGGGGCCGACTAGCACAGATACGCAGTATTTT. Full variable domain (missing parts from reference TRBV5-1 and TRBJ2-3): KAGVTQTPRYLIKTRGQQVTLSCSPISGHRSVSWYQQTPGQGLQFLFEYFSETQRNKGNFPGRFSGRQFSNSRSEMNVSTLELGDSALYLCASSLGPTSTDTQYFGPGTRLTVL.

This clone has a handful of counts. The chain joins TRBV19 to TRBJ1-1, with D possibly TRBD1 on 5 matching bases. The CDR3 contains 13 residues. V shed 7 bases and J shed 0 bases, with 9 bases lying between them. CDR1 and CDR2 (germline): LNHDA, SQIVND (reference sequence). This chain's CDR3 is CASNGGMNTEAFF. CDR3 bases: TGTGCCAGTAACGGGGGGATGAACACTGAAGCTTTCTTT.

The sample holds a few counts of this clone. The chain is built from TRBV10-3 and TRBJ1-3; 7 bases agree with TRBD1. The V gene's germline CDR1 is ENHRY and CDR2 SYGVKD. The CDR3 consists of 15 residues. V lost 3 bases and J lost 4; bases outside the gene matches: 6. The CDR3 nucleotides read TGTGCCATCAGTGATAAGGGGGCGCGGGGAAACACCATATATTTT. It codes for CAISDKGARGNTIYF.

The chain recombines TRBV2 with TRBJ2-5; possibly TRBD2 for D (5 bases). V was trimmed by 7 bases and J by 6 bases, leaving 18 bases between them. The CDR3 covers 14 residues. The germline CDR1 and CDR2 sequences are SNHLY and FYNNEI. The CDR3: CASNGRTLSQTQYF. The CDR3 DNA reads as TGTGCCAGCAACGGAAGGACTCTTTCGCAGACCCAGTACTTC. The variable domain in full, with the rest retrieved from reference TRBV2 and TRBJ2-5, is EPEVTQTPSHQVTQMGQEVILRCVPISNHLYFYWYRQILGQKVEFLVSFYNNEISEKSEIFDDQFSVERPDGSNFTLKIRSTKLEDSAMYFCASNGRTLSQTQYFGPGTRLLVL.

V usage is TRBV2 and J usage is TRBJ2-2; D perhaps matches TRBD1 (5 bases). The V and J ends lost 0 bases and 4 bases respectively, with 6 bases between them. CDR3 length equals 14 residues. Germline assignment: CDR1 SNHLY and CDR2 FYNNEI. CDR3 protein: CASSEADSTGELFF. DNA for the CDR3: TGTGCCAGCAGTGAAGCAGACAGCACCGGGGAGCTGTTTTTT.

This chain connects TRBV27 to TRBJ2-7, with TRBD2 matching over 9 bases. The V and J ends lost 6 bases and 3 bases, in that order; junction bases with no gene match: 6. Germline CDR1 reads MNHEY; CDR2 reads SMNVEV (reference sequence). CDR3 length: 14 residues. The CDR3 region has the DNA TGTGCCAGCAGCCTGGGACTAGCAGGCTACGAGCAGTACTTC. It translates to CASSLGLAGYEQYF.

This sequence joins TRBV30 and TRBJ2-3; D gene ambiguous. There are 13 residues in the CDR3. Germline V gene data show CDR1 as GTSNPN and CDR2 as SVGIG (reference sequence). Trimming cost V 3 bases and J 5 bases, with 12 bases left between them. The CDR3 loop reads CAWRPLVGDTQYF. The CDR3 DNA is TGTGCCTGGAGACCTCTAGTGGGAGATACGCAGTATTTT.

The chain carries TRBV13 and TRBJ1-5; D is unclear. Germline lookup yields CDR1 PRHDT and CDR2 FYEKMQ (reference sequence). V was cut by 0 bases and J by 0 bases, with 6 bases left in between. This CDR3 has 15 amino acids. CDR3: CASSLGLHSNQPQHF. The CDR3 bases are TGTGCCAGCAGCTTAGGACTTCATAGCAATCAGCCCCAGCATTTT.

This chain links TRBV11-2 with TRBJ2-7; a possible D gene is TRBD1 (5 bases). Per germline, CDR1 SGHAT and CDR2 FQNNGV. V was clipped by 0 bases and J by 0 bases, with 15 bases between them. CDR3 length equals 17 residues. The CDR3 bases are TGTGCCAGCAGCTTAGAGGTGGGCAGGGCCTACTCCTACGAGCAGTACTTC. This translates into CASSLEVGRAYSYEQYF. The full variable domain, with the rest looked up from reference TRBV11-2 and TRBJ2-7, is EAGVAQSPRYKIIEKRQSVAFWCNPISGHATLYWYQQILGQGPKLLIQFQNNGVVDDSQLPKDRFSAERLKGVDSTLKIQPAKLEDSAVYLCASSLEVGRAYSYEQYFGPGTRLTVT.